Listed below are T cell receptor beta chains from one sample, sequenced in a study of cytomegalovirus exposure and HLA in healthy donors. Clones were read by immunoSEQ multiplex PCR, and TCRdb kept only the in-frame ones, dropping some. The repertoire holds around 130,000 clones, with approximately 83% as singletons. The sequenced sample was PBMCs. All receptors derive from a girl aged 2-9 years in good health and CMV-seronegative. Each CDR3 is given with its conserved first and last residue. D genes are given only for firm matches. Clone size is not always given. Where it is, it says once, few, many or a class for expanded clones.

clone_size,d_call,v_call,j_call,cdr3_nt,cdr3_aa
few,.,TRBV6-6,TRBJ1-3,TGTGCCAGCAGTTTAGACTCTGGAAACACCATATATTTT,CASSLDSGNTIYF
.,TRBD2,TRBV29-1,TRBJ2-3,TGCAGCTTTAGCGGGGCTAGCACAGATACGCAGTATTTT,CSFSGASTDTQYF
once,TRBD2,TRBV30,TRBJ2-2,TGTGCCTGGAGTCGACTAGCGGGAGTCACCGGGGAGCTGTTTTTT,CAWSRLAGVTGELFF
.,.,TRBV30,TRBJ1-3,TGTGCCTATGGTTCCTGGGCTGCTGGAAACACCATATATTTT,CAYGSWAAGNTIYF
.,TRBD2,TRBV5-1,TRBJ2-7,TGCGCCAGCAGCTGGGGGGACGGCACTAGCGGGAGTTCGTACGAGCAGTACTTC,CASSWGDGTSGSSYEQYF
.,TRBD2,TRBV5-6,TRBJ2-7,TGTGCCAGCAGTCCTAGACTAGCGGGGGCCGGGGAGCAGTACTTC,CASSPRLAGAGEQYF
.,.,TRBV7-3,TRBJ1-1,TGTGCCAGCAGCTCAGGCGGAGGCAGAAAGAACACTGAAGCTTTCTTT,CASSSGGGRKNTEAFF
once,TRBD2,TRBV7-9,TRBJ2-1,TGTGCCAGCAGCTTATTGGCGGGAGGAGGCAACAATGAGCAGTTCTTC,CASSLLAGGGNNEQFF
.,TRBD2,TRBV5-1,TRBJ2-5,TGCGCCAGCAGCTTAACTAGCGGAACAATGGAGACCCAGTACTTC,CASSLTSGTMETQYF
.,.,TRBV7-9,TRBJ1-2,TGTGCCAGCAGCGGGCCTTCCTATGGCTACACCTTC,CASSGPSYGYTF
.,TRBD2,TRBV13,TRBJ2-1,TGTGCCAGCAGCTGGGGGACTAGCATGAGCTCCTACAATGAGCAGTTCTTC,CASSWGTSMSSYNEQFF
.,TRBD1,TRBV7-2,TRBJ2-1,TGTGCCAGCAGCCCAGGCTCGGGACAGGCCTATTACGGGCAGTTCTTC,CASSPGSGQAYYGQFF
.,TRBD2,TRBV5-4,TRBJ2-7,TGTGCCAGCAGCTCTGGGACTAGCGGAGCCTACGAGCAGTACTTC,CASSSGTSGAYEQYF